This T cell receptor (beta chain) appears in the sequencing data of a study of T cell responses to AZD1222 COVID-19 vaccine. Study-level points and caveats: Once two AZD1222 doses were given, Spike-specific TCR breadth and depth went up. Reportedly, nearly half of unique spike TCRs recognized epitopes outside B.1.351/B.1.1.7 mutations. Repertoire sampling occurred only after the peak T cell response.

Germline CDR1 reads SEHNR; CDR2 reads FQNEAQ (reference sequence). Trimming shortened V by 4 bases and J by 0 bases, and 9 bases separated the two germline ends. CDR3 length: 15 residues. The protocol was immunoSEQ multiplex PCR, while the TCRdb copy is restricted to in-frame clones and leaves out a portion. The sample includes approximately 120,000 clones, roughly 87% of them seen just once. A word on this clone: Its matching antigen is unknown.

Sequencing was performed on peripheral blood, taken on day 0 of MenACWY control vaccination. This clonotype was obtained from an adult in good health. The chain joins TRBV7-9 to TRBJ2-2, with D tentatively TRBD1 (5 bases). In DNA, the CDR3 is TGTGCCAGCAGCTCCTCGGACACGAACACCGGGGAGCTGTTTTTT. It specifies CASSSSDTNTGELFF.